This T cell receptor beta chain was documented in a study of regulatory T cells in long-lasting Graves disease. The CDR3 consists of 17 residues. J lost 7 bases, V lost 4 bases, and 11 bases had no gene match. Germline CDR1 and CDR2: KGHSH and LQKENI. General study findings and limits: There were preferences for TRBV28, TRBJ1-2 and TRBJ2-5 in persistent disease.

Assembly of TCR beta libraries relied on iRepertoire HTBI primers together with Arm-PCR of CDR3 regions. Via MiXCR, TCRdb re-called the multiplex PCR reads, giving one row per CDR3 protein. The sample includes 380,000 or so distinct CDR3 sequences, around 15% of them seen just once. Time point noted: newly diagnosed GD, antithyroid drugs for less than 3 months. PBMC-extracted RNA yielded the TCR library. This clonotype showed up just a few times. Its matching antigen is unknown. This sample also belongs to another study, concerning T cells in Graves' hyperthyroidism and ophthalmopathy. Per that paper: Graves' hyperthyroidism showing no ophthalmopathy progression within 18 months was considered stable. HTBI primers were the set used in a first-round RT-PCR of the TCR CDR3. Clonotypes that were expanded in thyroid above 0.001 mostly appeared in blood too.

The TCR sequence derives from a woman in her late teens or twenties with Graves disease. Specimen: peripheral blood mononuclear cells (PBMCs), collected at new diagnosis, from a patient treated with antithyroid drugs. The chain uses TRBV18 and TRBJ2-1, with 12 bases identical to TRBD1. CDR3 in amino acids: CASSLRTAGQGANEQFF. In nucleotides, the CDR3 is TGTGCCAGCTCACTGAGAACCGCGGGACAGGGGGCAAATGAGCAGTTCTTC.